Below, 22 T cell receptor beta chains from the same sample are listed, as sequenced in a study of blood T cell repertoires in COVID-19. Method: immunoSEQ multiplex PCR; TCRdb's copy keeps in-frame clones and lacks some. Of 300,000 to 350,000 clones in the sample, approximately 89% were seen once. Sequencing was carried out using PBMCs or T cells enriched from blood (not recorded which). These receptors all stem from a man aged 25 to 40 who had recovered from COVID-19.

The CDR3 region has the DNA TGTGCCAGCAGTTTAACAGTTAACTACGAGCAGTACTTC. Its translation is CASSLTVNYEQYF. The gene calls are TRBV27 and TRBJ2-7; no clear D gene. V lost 2 bases and J 3 bases, leaving 8 bases between the germline ends. Germline-derived CDR1 and CDR2 are MNHEY and SMNVEV (reference sequence). The CDR3 is 13 amino acids.

The chain combines TRBV28 with TRBJ2-3; 11 nucleotides line up with TRBD1. Losses at the gene ends were 3 bases for V and 0 bases for J; bases not matched to a gene: 8. There are 18 residues in the CDR3. CDR1 and CDR2 from the germline V gene are MDHEN and SYDVKM. CDR3 coding DNA: TGTGCCAGCAGTTTTTGGGACAGGGGGGCCGTAAGCACAGATACGCAGTATTTT. It codes for CASSFWDRGAVSTDTQYF. Together with reference TRBV28 and TRBJ2-3, the CDR3 gives the full variable domain: DVKVTQSSRYLVKRTGEKVFLECVQDMDHENMFWYRQDPGLGLRLIYFSYDVKMKEKGDIPEGYSVSREKKERFSLILESASTNQTSMYLCASSFWDRGAVSTDTQYFGPGTRLTVL.

J is TRBJ2-2 and V is TRBV6-4; D perhaps matches TRBD2 (5 bases). This CDR3 has 14 residues. Looked up from germline, CDR1 is MRHNA and CDR2 is SNTAGT. Trimming left V 4 bases short and J 7 bases short, with 13 bases between. The CDR3 loop is CASSGTPWDGELFF. The CDR3 DNA is TGTGCCAGCAGTGGGACTCCCTGGGACGGGGAGCTGTTTTTT.

The sample holds one count of this clone. V is TRBV11-3 and J is TRBJ2-1; 14 positions match TRBD2. Germline lookup yields CDR1 SGHNT and CDR2 YENEEA. With 4 bases clipped from V and 5 bases from J, the junction kept 1 base outside the gene matches. This CDR3 is 15 amino acids long. CDR3 sequence: CASSWGLAGDNEQFF. In DNA form, the CDR3 reads TGTGCCAGCAGCTGGGGACTAGCGGGGGACAATGAGCAGTTCTTC.

The CDR3 protein is CASSQVVYEQYF. CDR3 in DNA: TGTGCCAGCAGCCAAGTAGTTTACGAGCAGTACTTC. The J gene is TRBJ2-7, the V gene TRBV14; D remains ambiguous. The CDR3 extends over 12 amino acids. Trimming cost V 1 base and J 4 bases, with 5 bases left between them. Germline V gene data show CDR1 as SGHDN and CDR2 as FVKESK.

There are a few counts of this clone. The rearrangement uses TRBV7-9 and TRBJ2-7; TRBD2 might be the D (6 bases). V dropped 4 bases and J dropped 6 bases, with 22 bases sitting between them. Germline values: CDR1 SEHNR, CDR2 FQNEAQ (reference sequence). The CDR3 loop spans 16 amino acids. The CDR3 DNA reads as TGTGCCAGCAGCTCAACCCCCGGGACTCGAGGCCTCGAGCAGTACTTC. This sequence encodes CASSSTPGTRGLEQYF.

In its sample, this clone was seen a few times. V usage is TRBV10-3 and J usage is TRBJ2-1; 8 bases are a match to TRBD2. Germline V gene data show CDR1 as ENHRY and CDR2 as SYGVKD. This CDR3 is built from 13 residues. The chain's CDR3 is CAVSGGGRNEQFF. The CDR3 region has the DNA TGTGCAGTCTCGGGGGGGGGACGGAATGAGCAGTTCTTC.

This CDR3 reads CASSLSGSNYGYTF. CDR3 in DNA: TGTGCCAGCAGTTTATCGGGCTCTAACTATGGCTACACCTTC. The chain recombines TRBV27 with TRBJ1-2; D remains unclear. The length of the CDR3 is 14 residues. Germline-derived CDR1 and CDR2 are MNHEY and SMNVEV (reference sequence). Deletions cut 0 bases from V and 0 bases from J, with 5 bases between.

This chain connects TRBV6-5 to TRBJ2-3, with 7 bases that match TRBD1. This CDR3 has 15 residues. V gave up 7 bases and J gave up 0 bases; unmatched junction bases: 7. The V gene's germline CDR1 is MNHEY and CDR2 SVGAGI. CDR3 in DNA: TGTGCCAGCACTAACAGGGGAACTAGCACAGATACGCAGTATTTT. The encoded protein is CASTNRGTSTDTQYF.

The genes are TRBV30 and TRBJ1-3, with a weak D call TRBD1 (5 bases). Trimming stripped 6 bases from V and 4 bases from J, with 22 bases between. CDR1 and CDR2 (germline): GTSNPN, SVGIG (reference sequence). The CDR3 totals 16 residues. CDR3 region: CACPLPIRQSGNTIYF. CDR3 DNA sequence: TGTGCCTGCCCCCTACCGATCCGACAGTCAGGAAACACCATATATTTT.

The rearrangement uses TRBV6-5 and TRBJ1-2, with 7 bases lining up with TRBD1. Per the germline V gene, CDR1 is MNHEY and CDR2 is SVGAGI. Trimming took 5 bases from V and 1 from J; bases not matched to a gene: 7. The CDR3 spans 15 residues. CDR3 region: CASSRIRGFNYGYTF. The CDR3 DNA is TGTGCCAGCAGTCGTATCAGGGGGTTTAACTATGGCTACACCTTC.

The V and J genes are TRBV30 and TRBJ2-5; tentatively, D is TRBD1 (6 bases). The CDR3 is 14 amino acids. The germline V gene has CDR1 GTSNPN and CDR2 SVGIG (reference sequence). V lost 7 bases to trimming and J lost 2 bases, with 17 bases between them. The CDR3 protein is CASSRGSPQETQYF. CDR3 DNA: TGTGCCTCCTCTAGGGGGTCCCCACAAGAGACCCAGTACTTC.

The V and J genes are TRBV3-1 (or the pseudogene TRBV3-2) and TRBJ1-1; D might be TRBD1 (5 bases). Germline CDR1 reads LGHDT; CDR2 reads YNNKEL (reference sequence). V shed 9 bases and J shed 3 bases, with 14 bases lying between them. The length of the CDR3 is 13 residues. The CDR3 protein is CASGRGFDTEAFF. In nucleotides, the CDR3 is TGTGCCAGTGGCCGGGGGTTTGACACTGAAGCTTTCTTT.

The chain has TRBV9 and TRBJ2-3; TRBD1 matches 7 bases. The germline gives CDR1 SGDLS, CDR2 YYNGEE. This CDR3 contains 16 residues. J lost 0 bases, V lost 3 bases, and 7 bases had no gene match. CDR3 bases: TGTGCCAGCAGCGATGACAGGGCCTCTAGCACAGATACGCAGTATTTT. Its translation is CASSDDRASSTDTQYF.

This chain connects TRBV7-5 to TRBJ1-5; the table's D call of TRBD1 was not tested on the DNA. TRBV7-5 constitutes a pseudogene. The CDR3 is 16 amino acids. The chain's CDR3 is CVRSLGTGALEQPQHF. Here the CDR3 DNA reads TGTGTCAGAAGCTTAGGAACAGGGGCATTAGAACAGCCCCAGCATTTT.

The V call is TRBV21-1, the J call TRBJ2-2; TRBD1, the D gene given by the table, was not confirmed from the DNA. TRBV21-1 is described as a pseudogene. This CDR3 has 20 residues. The DNA for the CDR3 is TGTGCCAGCAGCAAAGGTGTAGGGGGACAGGGGGCGCCTTACACCGGGGAGCTGTTTTTT. Translation: CASSKGVGGQGAPYTGELFF.

The chain recombines TRBV18 with TRBJ2-1; TRBD2 might be the D (6 bases). This CDR3 comprises 16 residues. Germline V lookup: CDR1 KGHSH, CDR2 LQKENI. The ends were cut back, 0 bases at V and 7 bases at J, with 16 bases in the middle. The DNA of the CDR3 is TGTGCCAGCTCACCACCAATGAGGGTCCGGGGGAATGAGCAGTTCTTC. As protein: CASSPPMRVRGNEQFF.

The chain recombines TRBV30 with TRBJ1-4; tentative D call: TRBD1 (5 bases). Germline CDR1 GTSNPN, CDR2 SVGIG (reference sequence). The V and J ends lost 3 bases and 4 bases respectively, with 15 bases between them. The CDR3 covers 15 residues. The CDR3 reads CAWRKGLAVNEKLFF. In DNA form, the CDR3 reads TGTGCCTGGAGAAAGGGGTTAGCGGTTAATGAAAAACTGTTTTTT.

The genes are TRBV5-5 and TRBJ1-5; D gene ambiguous. Germline V lookup: CDR1 SGHKS, CDR2 YYEKEE (reference sequence). This CDR3 has 15 amino acids. Trimming pared 3 bases from V and 0 bases from J, leaving 10 bases between. CDR3 residues: CASSSTGNSNQPQHF. The CDR3 DNA reads as TGTGCCAGCAGCTCGACGGGGAATAGCAATCAGCCCCAGCATTTT.

The J gene is TRBJ1-1, the V gene TRBV6-5; possible D gene TRBD1, 5 bases. There are 16 residues in the CDR3. The germline V gene encodes CDR1 MNHEY and CDR2 SVGAGI. Trimming cost V 2 bases and J 0 bases, with 13 bases left between them. The CDR3 nucleotides read TGTGCCAGCAGTTACGACGTGACAGTCATGAACACTGAAGCTTTCTTT. As protein: CASSYDVTVMNTEAFF.

This chain uses TRBV7-9 with TRBJ1-2, with 7 bases fitting TRBD1. The CDR3 has 15 residues. Germline CDR1 is SEHNR and CDR2 is FQNEAQ (reference sequence). V lost 5 bases, J lost 0 bases, and 6 bases stayed unmatched. The CDR3 sequence: CASSPRTGTNYGYTF. The CDR3 DNA reads as TGTGCCAGCAGCCCCCGGACAGGTACTAACTATGGCTACACCTTC.

The chain carries TRBV7-9 and TRBJ2-5; 10 positions agree with TRBD1. V trimming: 4 bases; J trimming: 5 bases; junction bases outside the gene matches: 7. From germline, CDR1 is SEHNR and CDR2 FQNEAQ (reference sequence). The CDR3 has 15 amino acids. The CDR3 nucleotides are TGTGCCAGCAGCTCGACAGGGGGCGCTGGGGAGACCCAGTACTTC. Its protein product is CASSSTGGAGETQYF.